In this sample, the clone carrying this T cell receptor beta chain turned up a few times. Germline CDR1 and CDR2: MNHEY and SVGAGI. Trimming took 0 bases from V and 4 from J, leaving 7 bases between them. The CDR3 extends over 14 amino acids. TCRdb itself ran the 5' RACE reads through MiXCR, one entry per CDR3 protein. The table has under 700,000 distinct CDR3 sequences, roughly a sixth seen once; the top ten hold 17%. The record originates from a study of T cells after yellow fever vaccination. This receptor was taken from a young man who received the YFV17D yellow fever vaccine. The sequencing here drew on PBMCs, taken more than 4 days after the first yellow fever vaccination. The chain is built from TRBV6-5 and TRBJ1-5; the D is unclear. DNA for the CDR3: TGTGCCAGCAGTTACTCGAGAACGAATCAGCCCCAGCATTTT. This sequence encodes CASSYSRTNQPQHF.